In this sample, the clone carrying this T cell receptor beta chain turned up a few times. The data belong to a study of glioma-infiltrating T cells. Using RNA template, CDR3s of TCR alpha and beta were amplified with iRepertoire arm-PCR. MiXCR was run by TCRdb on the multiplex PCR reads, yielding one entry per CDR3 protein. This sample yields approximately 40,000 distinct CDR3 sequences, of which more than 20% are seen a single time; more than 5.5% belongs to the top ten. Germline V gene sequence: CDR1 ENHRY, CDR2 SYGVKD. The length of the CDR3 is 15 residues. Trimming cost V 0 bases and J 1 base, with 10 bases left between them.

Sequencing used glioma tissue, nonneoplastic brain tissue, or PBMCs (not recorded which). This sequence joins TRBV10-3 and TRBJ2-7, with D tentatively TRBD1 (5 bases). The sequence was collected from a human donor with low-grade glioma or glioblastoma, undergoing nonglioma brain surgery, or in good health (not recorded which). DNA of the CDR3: TGTGCCATCAGTGAGTCTCCGGACAATTCCTACGAGCAGTACTTC. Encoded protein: CAISESPDNSYEQYF.